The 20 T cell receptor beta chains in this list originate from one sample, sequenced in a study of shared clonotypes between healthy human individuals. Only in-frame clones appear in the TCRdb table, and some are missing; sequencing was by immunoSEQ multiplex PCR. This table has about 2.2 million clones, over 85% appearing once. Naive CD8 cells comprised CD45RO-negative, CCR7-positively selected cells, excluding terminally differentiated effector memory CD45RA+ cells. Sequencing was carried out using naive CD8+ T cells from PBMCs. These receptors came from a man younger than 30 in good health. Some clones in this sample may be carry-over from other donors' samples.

The CDR3 here is CASSPPRTSDWEQFF. As DNA, the CDR3 is TGTGCCAGCAGCCCCCCTAGGACTAGCGACTGGGAGCAGTTCTTC. This rearrangement joins TRBV4-2 to TRBJ2-1, with 9 positions matching TRBD2. The CDR3 length is 15 residues. Germline V lookup: CDR1 LGHNA, CDR2 YNFKEQ. V shed 4 bases, J shed 10 bases, and the junction held 11 bases outside the gene matches.

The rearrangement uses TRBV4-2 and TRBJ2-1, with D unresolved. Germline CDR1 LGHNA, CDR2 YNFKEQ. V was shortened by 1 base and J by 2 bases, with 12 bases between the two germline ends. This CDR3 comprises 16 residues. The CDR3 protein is CASSQGIGDTYNEQFF. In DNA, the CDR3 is TGTGCCAGCAGCCAAGGGATCGGAGATACCTACAATGAGCAGTTCTTC.

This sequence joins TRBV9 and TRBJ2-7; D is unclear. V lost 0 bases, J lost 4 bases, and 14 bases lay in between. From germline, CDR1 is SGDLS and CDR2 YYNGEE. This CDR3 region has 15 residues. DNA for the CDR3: TGTGCCAGCAGCGTAGAAGACCGCGAATGGTACGAGCAGTACTTC. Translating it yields CASSVEDREWYEQYF.

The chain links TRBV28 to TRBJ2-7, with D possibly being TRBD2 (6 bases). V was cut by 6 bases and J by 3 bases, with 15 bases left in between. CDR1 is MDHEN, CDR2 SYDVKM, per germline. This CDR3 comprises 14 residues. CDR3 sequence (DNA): TGTGCCAGCAGCCTCCGGGGTAGCGGCTACGAGCAGTACTTC. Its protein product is CASSLRGSGYEQYF.

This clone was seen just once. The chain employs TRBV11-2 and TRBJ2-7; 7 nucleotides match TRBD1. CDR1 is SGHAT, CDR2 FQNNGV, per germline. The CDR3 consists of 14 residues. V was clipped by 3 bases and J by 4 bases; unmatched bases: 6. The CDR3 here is CASSFWDRTYEQYF. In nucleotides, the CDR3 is TGTGCCAGCAGCTTTTGGGACAGAACATACGAGCAGTACTTC.

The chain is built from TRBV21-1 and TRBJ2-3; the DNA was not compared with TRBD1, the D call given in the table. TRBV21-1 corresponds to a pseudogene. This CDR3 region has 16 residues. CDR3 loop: CASSKGGNRALDTQYF. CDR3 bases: TGTGCCAGCAGCAAAGGGGGGAACAGGGCCCTAGATACGCAGTATTTT.

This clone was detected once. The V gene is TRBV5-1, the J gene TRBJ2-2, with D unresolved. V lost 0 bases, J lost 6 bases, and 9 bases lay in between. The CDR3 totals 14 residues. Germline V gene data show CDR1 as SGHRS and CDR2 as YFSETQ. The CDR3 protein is CASSLVVGSGELFF. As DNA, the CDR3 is TGCGCCAGCAGCTTGGTTGTGGGATCCGGGGAGCTGTTTTTT.

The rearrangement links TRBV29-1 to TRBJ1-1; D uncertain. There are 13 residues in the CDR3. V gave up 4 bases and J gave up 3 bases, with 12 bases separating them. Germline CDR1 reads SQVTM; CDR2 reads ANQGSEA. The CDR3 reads CSVAVGPYTEAFF. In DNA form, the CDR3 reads TGCAGCGTTGCCGTGGGCCCTTACACTGAAGCTTTCTTT.

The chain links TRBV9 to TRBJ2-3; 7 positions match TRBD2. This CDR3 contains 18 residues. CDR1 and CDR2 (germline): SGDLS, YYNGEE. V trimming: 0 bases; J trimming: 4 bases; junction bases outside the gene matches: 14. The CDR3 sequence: CASSVDAHPWREPDTQYF. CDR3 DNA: TGTGCCAGCAGCGTAGACGCCCATCCATGGCGGGAGCCAGATACGCAGTATTTT.

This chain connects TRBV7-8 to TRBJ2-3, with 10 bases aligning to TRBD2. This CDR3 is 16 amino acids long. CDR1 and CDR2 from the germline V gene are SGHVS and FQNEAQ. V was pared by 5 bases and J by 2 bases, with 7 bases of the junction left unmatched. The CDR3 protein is CASSPPLAGVTDTQYF. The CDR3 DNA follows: TGTGCCAGCAGCCCCCCTCTAGCGGGAGTCACAGATACGCAGTATTTT.

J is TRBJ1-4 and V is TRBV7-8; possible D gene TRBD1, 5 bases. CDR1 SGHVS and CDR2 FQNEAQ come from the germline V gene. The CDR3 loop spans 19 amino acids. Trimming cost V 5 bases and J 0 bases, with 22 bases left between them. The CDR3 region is CASSPDIGIALATNEKLFF. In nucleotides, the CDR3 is TGTGCCAGCAGCCCGGACATAGGGATAGCTTTAGCAACTAATGAAAAACTGTTTTTT.

The DNA of the CDR3 is TGTGCCAGCAGTAGGAGGAAGCTCCCGACTAGCCAGTACGAGCAGTACTTC. Translation gives CASSRRKLPTSQYEQYF. This rearrangement joins TRBV27 to TRBJ2-7, with TRBD2 matching 7 bases. Trimming took 5 bases from V and 4 from J; bases not matched to a gene: 17. This CDR3 is built from 17 residues. Per germline, CDR1 MNHEY and CDR2 SMNVEV (reference sequence).

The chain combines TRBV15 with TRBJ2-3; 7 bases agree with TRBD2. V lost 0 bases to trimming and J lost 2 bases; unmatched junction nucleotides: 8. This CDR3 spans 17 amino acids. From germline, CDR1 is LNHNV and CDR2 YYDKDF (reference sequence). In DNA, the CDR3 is TGTGCCACCAGCAGAGATCGGGCAAGCGGGGCCACAGATACGCAGTATTTT. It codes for CATSRDRASGATDTQYF.

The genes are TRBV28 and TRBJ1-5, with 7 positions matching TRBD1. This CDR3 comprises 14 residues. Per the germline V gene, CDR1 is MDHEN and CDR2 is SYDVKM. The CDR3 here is CGSGTEYSNQPQHF. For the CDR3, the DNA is TGTGGGAGCGGGACAGAGTATAGCAATCAGCCCCAGCATTTT.

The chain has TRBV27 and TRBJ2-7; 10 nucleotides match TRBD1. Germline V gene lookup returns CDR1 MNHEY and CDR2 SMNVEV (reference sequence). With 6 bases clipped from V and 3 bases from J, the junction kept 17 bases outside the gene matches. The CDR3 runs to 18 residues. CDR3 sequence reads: CASSRPPTGGARFYEQYF. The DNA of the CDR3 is TGTGCCAGCAGCCGACCCCCGACAGGGGGCGCAAGGTTCTACGAGCAGTACTTC.

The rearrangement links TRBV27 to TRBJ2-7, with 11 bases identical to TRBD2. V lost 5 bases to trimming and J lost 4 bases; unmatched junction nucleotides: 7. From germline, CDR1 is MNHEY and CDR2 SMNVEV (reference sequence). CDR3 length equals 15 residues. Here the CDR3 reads CASSPSSSGRYEQYF. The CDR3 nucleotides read TGTGCCAGCAGTCCAAGCTCTAGCGGGAGGTACGAGCAGTACTTC.

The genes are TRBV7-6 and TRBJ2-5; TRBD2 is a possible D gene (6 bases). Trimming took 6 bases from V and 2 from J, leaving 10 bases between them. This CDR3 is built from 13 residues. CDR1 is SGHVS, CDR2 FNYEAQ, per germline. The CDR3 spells CASRSGLQETQYF. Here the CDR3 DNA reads TGTGCCAGCAGATCGGGACTTCAAGAGACCCAGTACTTC. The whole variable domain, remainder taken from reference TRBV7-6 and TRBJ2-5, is GAGVSQSPRYKVTKRGQDVALRCDPISGHVSLYWYRQALGQGPEFLTYFNYEAQQDKSGLPNDRFSAERPEGSISTLTIQRTEQRDSAMYRCASRSGLQETQYFGPGTRLLVL.

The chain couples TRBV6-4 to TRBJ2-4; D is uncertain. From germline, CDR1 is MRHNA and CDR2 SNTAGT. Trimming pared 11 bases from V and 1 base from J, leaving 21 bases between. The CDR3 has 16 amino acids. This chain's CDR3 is CAEHPQRSWAKNIQYF. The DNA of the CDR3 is TGTGCCGAGCACCCCCAAAGGAGTTGGGCCAAAAACATTCAGTACTTC.

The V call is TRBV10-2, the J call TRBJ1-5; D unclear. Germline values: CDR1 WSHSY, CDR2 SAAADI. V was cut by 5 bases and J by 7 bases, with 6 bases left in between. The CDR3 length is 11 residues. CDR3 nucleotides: TGCGCCAGCAGTCCCTTGCAGCCCCAGCATTTT. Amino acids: CASSPLQPQHF.

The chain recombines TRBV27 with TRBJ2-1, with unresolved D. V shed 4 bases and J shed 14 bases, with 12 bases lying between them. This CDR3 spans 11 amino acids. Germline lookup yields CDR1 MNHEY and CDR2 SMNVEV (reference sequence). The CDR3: CASSSGLEKFF. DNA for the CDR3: TGTGCCAGCAGTTCCGGGTTAGAAAAGTTCTTC.